The 25 T cell receptor beta chains listed next were all sequenced from one sample in a study of OX40 agonist ivuxolimab in advanced cancers. Libraries were prepared by immunoSEQ multiplex PCR; TCRdb keeps only in-frame clonotypes and omits some of them. Of tens of thousands of clones in the sample, about 90% were seen once. Sequencing used CD4+ or CD8+ T cells sorted from blood, obtained in a trial of the OX40 agonist ivuxolimab. Receptor source: an adult with an advanced solid tumor such as melanoma, head and neck, liver or kidney cancer.

The rearrangement joins TRBV11-2 to TRBJ2-1; TRBD2 matches at 7 bases. This CDR3 is 15 amino acids long. Per the germline V gene, CDR1 is SGHAT and CDR2 is FQNNGV. V trimming: 5 bases; J trimming: 3 bases; junction bases outside the gene matches: 7. The CDR3 is CASSNYGTNYNEQFF. The CDR3 DNA follows: TGTGCCAGCAGCAACTACGGGACTAACTACAATGAGCAGTTCTTC.

This sequence joins TRBV7-9 and TRBJ2-7; 9 bases fit TRBD1. V dropped 1 base and J dropped 5; count of bases not matched to a gene: 12. CDR3 length: 17 residues. Germline V CDR1 and CDR2: SEHNR, FQNEAQ (reference sequence). CDR3 protein: CASSLGRARDRDHEQYF. In nucleotides, the CDR3 is TGTGCCAGCAGCTTAGGAAGGGCCCGGGACAGGGACCACGAGCAGTACTTC.

The chain uses TRBV19 and TRBJ2-5; the D call may be TRBD1 or TRBD2 (6 bases each). CDR1 and CDR2 (germline): LNHDA, SQIVND (reference sequence). Deletions cut 10 bases from V and 3 bases from J, with 15 bases between. CDR3 length: 13 residues. CDR3 sequence (DNA): TGTGCCACCAAAGGGAGGACAGAAGAGACCCAGTACTTC. This gives the protein CATKGRTEETQYF.

This rearrangement joins TRBV9 to TRBJ2-3, with 8 bases identical to TRBD2. The CDR3 has 16 residues. Germline loops: CDR1 SGDLS, CDR2 YYNGEE. The V gene end was trimmed by 0 bases and the J gene end by 9 bases; junction bases not matched to a gene: 12. The CDR3 nucleotides are TGTGCCAGCAGCGTAGAAGTTAGCGGGGCACCGCGGACGCAGTATTTT. It translates to CASSVEVSGAPRTQYF.

The chain recombines TRBV11-3 with TRBJ2-3; the D is unclear. The germline V gene encodes CDR1 SGHNT and CDR2 YENEEA. There are 17 residues in the CDR3. Trimming took off 5 bases at V and 6 bases at J, with 24 bases between the two ends. The CDR3 spells CASSLSGTATWADTQYF. CDR3 DNA: TGTGCCAGCAGCCTAAGTGGTACCGCTACGTGGGCGGATACGCAGTATTTT.

A single count supports this clone. V is TRBV6-5 and J is TRBJ2-7; 10 nucleotides agree with TRBD2. Germline V CDR1 and CDR2: MNHEY, SVGAGI. The ends lost 5 bases at V and 5 bases at J; junction bases unmatched: 0. The CDR3 length is 12 residues. CDR3 DNA: TGTGCCAGCAGTCTAGCGGGAGACGAGCAGTACTTC. Protein: CASSLAGDEQYF.

V usage is TRBV6-1 and J usage is TRBJ2-3; 10 bases match TRBD1. Germline V gene lookup returns CDR1 MNHNS and CDR2 SASEGT. Trimming at V came to 2 bases and at J to 6 bases, leaving 17 bases not matched to a gene. The CDR3 covers 19 residues. The CDR3 spells CASSEWGTGAIPQTDTQYF. The CDR3 nucleotides are TGTGCCAGCAGTGAATGGGGGACAGGGGCTATCCCCCAGACCGATACGCAGTATTTT.

The V and J genes are TRBV19 and TRBJ1-5; unclear D gene. CDR1 LNHDA and CDR2 SQIVND come from the germline V gene (reference sequence). The CDR3 length is 14 residues. Trimming pared 10 bases from V and 9 bases from J, leaving 22 bases between. The CDR3 region has the DNA TGTGCCACCTCCATGTCTGGGCCAGATTGGCCCCAGCATTTT. Protein product: CATSMSGPDWPQHF.

The V and J genes are TRBV19 and TRBJ2-7, with D possibly TRBD1 on 6 matching bases. The V gene's germline CDR1 is LNHDA and CDR2 SQIVND (reference sequence). This CDR3 is 14 amino acids long. Trimming pared 0 bases from V and 7 bases from J, leaving 13 bases between. CDR3 in amino acids: CASSIDRWGREQYF. The CDR3 DNA sequence: TGTGCCAGTAGTATAGATCGATGGGGGCGGGAGCAGTACTTC.

The J gene is TRBJ2-3, the V gene TRBV11-2, with 7 bases identical to TRBD1. Germline CDR1 reads SGHAT; CDR2 reads FQNNGV. The J segment lost 0 bases and the V segment lost 5 bases, leaving 8 bases of the junction unmatched. The CDR3 has 16 amino acids. The CDR3 region has the DNA TGTGCCAGCAGCCGCGGCAGGGGGACAAGCACAGATACGCAGTATTTT. Protein: CASSRGRGTSTDTQYF.

The chain has TRBV2 and TRBJ2-4; D is perhaps TRBD2 (6 bases). The CDR3 has 13 residues. The V end lost 5 bases, the J end lost 10 bases, and 15 bases lay between the germline ends. The germline V gene encodes CDR1 SNHLY and CDR2 FYNNEI. The CDR3 spells CASSLRDSTIQYF. The CDR3 nucleotides are TGTGCCAGCAGTCTACGGGACTCAACGATTCAGTACTTC. Based on the CDR3 plus reference TRBV2 and TRBJ2-4, the full variable domain is EPEVTQTPSHQVTQMGQEVILRCVPISNHLYFYWYRQILGQKVEFLVSFYNNEISEKSEIFDDQFSVERPDGSNFTLKIRSTKLEDSAMYFCASSLRDSTIQYFGAGTRLSVL.

This clone was seen a few times. The chain is built from TRBV2 and TRBJ2-2, with D tentatively TRBD2 (5 bases). Trimming removed 0 bases at V and 1 base at J, with 18 bases between. The CDR3 runs to 19 residues. The germline V gene has CDR1 SNHLY and CDR2 FYNNEI. CDR3 amino acids: CASSEAFGLGGENTGELFF. The CDR3 bases are TGTGCCAGCAGTGAAGCTTTTGGGTTAGGAGGAGAGAACACCGGGGAGCTGTTTTTT. The full variable domain, completed using reference TRBV2 and TRBJ2-2, is EPEVTQTPSHQVTQMGQEVILRCVPISNHLYFYWYRQILGQKVEFLVSFYNNEISEKSEIFDDQFSVERPDGSNFTLKIRSTKLEDSAMYFCASSEAFGLGGENTGELFFGEGSRLTVL.

V is TRBV11-2 and J is TRBJ2-5, with 15 bases that match TRBD2. The CDR3 is made up of 17 amino acids. Trimming removed 5 bases from V and 4 bases from J; junction bases left unmatched: 8. CDR1 and CDR2 from the germline V gene are SGHAT and FQNNGV. The CDR3 reads CASSPPQGLAGGETQYF. The DNA for the CDR3 is TGTGCCAGCAGCCCCCCCCAGGGACTAGCGGGAGGAGAGACCCAGTACTTC.

The chain joins TRBV28 to TRBJ2-7; 7 bases align to TRBD1. In germline, CDR1 is MDHEN, CDR2 SYDVKM. The CDR3 contains 14 residues. J was trimmed by 2 bases and V by 6 bases; bases with no gene match: 7. The CDR3 region has the DNA TGTGCCAGCAGCCCCCCAGGGGGAGCCTACGAGCAGTACTTC. Translated: CASSPPGGAYEQYF.

The rearrangement joins TRBV18 to TRBJ2-5, with a tentative D call TRBD1 (5 bases). Trimming cost V 0 bases and J 4 bases, with 15 bases left between them. There are 16 residues in the CDR3. Germline assignment: CDR1 KGHSH and CDR2 LQKENI. The CDR3 DNA is TGTGCCAGCTCACCACCCTCGACAGCCAGAGGAGAGACCCAGTACTTC. Its translation is CASSPPSTARGETQYF.

V usage is TRBV15 and J usage is TRBJ2-3; 10 bases line up with TRBD2. Germline assignment: CDR1 LNHNV and CDR2 YYDKDF (reference sequence). The length of the CDR3 is 16 residues. V shed 1 base, J shed 3 bases, and the junction held 4 bases outside the gene matches. The CDR3 protein is CATSRASGRRTDTQYF. The CDR3 nucleotides are TGTGCCACCAGCAGAGCTAGCGGGAGAAGGACAGATACGCAGTATTTT.

The V call is TRBV20-1, the J call TRBJ2-3; no clear D. The V end was cut by 0 bases, the J end by 11 bases, with 6 bases between. The CDR3 has 10 residues. Germline CDR1 DFQATT, CDR2 SNEGSKA (reference sequence). The CDR3: CSARDHRQYF. The CDR3, as DNA: TGCAGTGCTAGAGACCACAGGCAGTATTTT.

This clone was seen only a few times. This sequence joins TRBV6-5 and TRBJ2-7; 7 nucleotides match TRBD1. Germline assignment: CDR1 MNHEY and CDR2 SVGAGI. The CDR3 contains 14 residues. The junction had 8 bases not matched to a gene; V was cut back by 6 bases and J by 3 bases. The CDR3 coding sequence is TGTGCCAGCAGCCTAACGACAGGGATCTACGAGCAGTACTTC. Translation: CASSLTTGIYEQYF.

This clone appeared once. The rearrangement links TRBV27 to TRBJ1-3; the D gene is possibly TRBD1 (6 bases). Germline values: CDR1 MNHEY, CDR2 SMNVEV (reference sequence). V was pared by 5 bases and J by 0 bases, with 20 bases between. This CDR3 has 18 residues. The chain's CDR3 is CASSLTGATGFSGNTIYF. Written as DNA, the CDR3 is TGTGCCAGCAGTCTCACCGGTGCAACAGGGTTCTCTGGAAACACCATATATTTT.

The genes are TRBV9 and TRBJ1-3, with D hard to call. V was clipped by 4 bases and J by 1 base, with 12 bases between them. CDR3 length: 15 amino acids. CDR1 SGDLS and CDR2 YYNGEE come from the germline V gene. CDR3 residues: CASSRLYGSGNTIYF. In DNA form, the CDR3 reads TGTGCCAGCAGCCGACTCTACGGTTCTGGAAACACCATATATTTT.

The chain links TRBV7-8 to TRBJ1-2; D not certain. The ends were cut back, 5 bases at V and 1 base at J, with 14 bases in the middle. Germline V gives CDR1 SGHVS, CDR2 FQNEAQ. This CDR3 region has 15 residues. CDR3 in DNA: TGTGCCAGCAGCCAACGGGCAGCATATAACTATGGCTACACCTTC. Translation gives CASSQRAAYNYGYTF.

The rearrangement joins TRBV9 to TRBJ2-1, with TRBD2 identical over 8 bases. The V segment lost 4 bases and the J segment 0 bases; nucleotides outside the gene matches: 9. The CDR3 has 17 amino acids. Germline V gene sequence: CDR1 SGDLS, CDR2 YYNGEE. The CDR3 loop is CASSPSWGTSSYNEQFF. DNA for the CDR3: TGTGCCAGCAGCCCCTCATGGGGGACTAGCTCCTACAATGAGCAGTTCTTC.

The J gene is TRBJ2-5, the V gene TRBV27; the match to TRBD1 covers 11 bases. The CDR3 loop spans 16 amino acids. With 1 base clipped from V and 2 bases from J, the junction kept 3 bases outside the gene matches. Germline assignment: CDR1 MNHEY and CDR2 SMNVEV (reference sequence). In nucleotides, the CDR3 is TGTGCCAGCAGTTTATTGGGACAGGGGGAACAAGAGACCCAGTACTTC. Translation: CASSLLGQGEQETQYF.

This rearrangement joins TRBV6-6 to TRBJ1-2; no clear D. The germline CDR1 and CDR2 sequences are MNHNY and SVGAGI (reference sequence). There are 13 residues in the CDR3. The germline V and J ends were trimmed by 5 bases and 3 bases, with 10 bases remaining between them. CDR3 loop: CASSPLGDYGYTF. The CDR3 region has the DNA TGTGCCAGCAGTCCCCTGGGAGACTATGGCTACACCTTC.

The J gene is TRBJ2-3, the V gene TRBV28; D unresolved. V gave up 5 bases and J gave up 3 bases, with 6 bases separating them. Germline V gene data show CDR1 as MDHEN and CDR2 as SYDVKM. This CDR3 comprises 12 residues. Here the CDR3 reads CASSPGTDTQYF. The CDR3, as DNA: TGTGCCAGCAGTCCCGGTACAGATACGCAGTATTTT.